This T cell receptor (beta chain) was retrieved from a study of post-analysis software for immune sequencing data. Study-wide points: In patients, TRBV5-6, TRBV5-1 and TRBV20-1 belonged to roughly 5 TRBV segments found more frequently than in controls.

A remark on this clonotype: The antigen remains unidentified.

V lost 0 bases to trimming and J lost 6 bases; unmatched junction nucleotides: 2. This CDR3 is built from 14 residues. The germline CDR1 and CDR2 sequences are MGHRA and YSYEKL. TCR beta cDNA libraries included unique molecular identifiers. MiXCR was run by TCRdb on the PCR reads, yielding one entry per CDR3 protein. The table shows 450,000 to 700,000 distinct CDR3 sequences, with roughly 40% occurring only once. The genes are TRBV4-1 and TRBJ1-2; 9 bases match TRBD1. Specimen: blood. The receptor's source is a girl between 10 and 17 years old with multiple sclerosis. This chain's CDR3 is CASSQEDRGHGYTF. DNA of the CDR3: TGCGCCAGCAGCCAAGAGGACAGGGGCCATGGCTACACCTTC.